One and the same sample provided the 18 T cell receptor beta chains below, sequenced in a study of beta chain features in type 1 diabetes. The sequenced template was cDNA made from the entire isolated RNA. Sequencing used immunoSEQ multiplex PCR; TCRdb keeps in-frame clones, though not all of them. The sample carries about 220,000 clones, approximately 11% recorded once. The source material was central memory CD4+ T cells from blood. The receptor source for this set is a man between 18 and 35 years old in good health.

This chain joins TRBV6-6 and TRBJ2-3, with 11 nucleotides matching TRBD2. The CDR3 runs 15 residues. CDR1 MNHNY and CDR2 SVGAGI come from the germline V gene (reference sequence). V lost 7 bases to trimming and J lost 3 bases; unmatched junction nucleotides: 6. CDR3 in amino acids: CASNVAGGRTDTQYF. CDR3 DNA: TGTGCCAGCAATGTAGCGGGAGGGAGGACAGATACGCAGTATTTT.

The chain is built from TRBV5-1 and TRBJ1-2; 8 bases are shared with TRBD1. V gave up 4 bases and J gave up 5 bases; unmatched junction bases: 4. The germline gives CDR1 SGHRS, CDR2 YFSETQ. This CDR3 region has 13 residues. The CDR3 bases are TGCGCCAGCAGCCGGACAGGGAATTATGGCTACACCTTC. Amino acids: CASSRTGNYGYTF.

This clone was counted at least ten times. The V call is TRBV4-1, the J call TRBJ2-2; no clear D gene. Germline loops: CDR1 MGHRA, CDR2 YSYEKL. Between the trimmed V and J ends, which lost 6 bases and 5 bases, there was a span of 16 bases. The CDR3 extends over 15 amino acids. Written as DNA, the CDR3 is TGCGCCAGCAGTCGATCCCTTCTGGGGACCGGGGAGCTGTTTTTT. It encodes CASSRSLLGTGELFF.

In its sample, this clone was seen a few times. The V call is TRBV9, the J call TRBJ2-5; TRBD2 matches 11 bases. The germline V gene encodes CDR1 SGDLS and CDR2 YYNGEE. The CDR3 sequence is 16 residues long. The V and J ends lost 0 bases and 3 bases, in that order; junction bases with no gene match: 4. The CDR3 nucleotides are TGTGCCAGCAGCGTAGGACTAGCGGGATATGAAGAGACCCAGTACTTC. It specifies CASSVGLAGYEETQYF.

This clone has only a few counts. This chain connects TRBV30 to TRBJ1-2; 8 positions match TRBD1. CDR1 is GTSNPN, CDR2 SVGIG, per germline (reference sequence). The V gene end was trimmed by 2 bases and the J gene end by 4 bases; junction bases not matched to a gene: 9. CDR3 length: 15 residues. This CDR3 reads CAWSLPGGASYGYTF. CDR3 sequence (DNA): TGTGCCTGGAGTTTACCAGGGGGCGCCAGCTATGGCTACACCTTC.

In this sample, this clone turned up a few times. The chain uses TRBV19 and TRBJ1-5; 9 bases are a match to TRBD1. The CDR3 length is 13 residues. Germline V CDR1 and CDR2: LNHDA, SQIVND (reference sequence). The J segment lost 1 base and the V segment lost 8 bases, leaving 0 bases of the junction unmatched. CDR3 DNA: TGTGCCAGTGACAGGGGGAGCAATCAGCCCCAGCATTTT. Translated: CASDRGSNQPQHF.

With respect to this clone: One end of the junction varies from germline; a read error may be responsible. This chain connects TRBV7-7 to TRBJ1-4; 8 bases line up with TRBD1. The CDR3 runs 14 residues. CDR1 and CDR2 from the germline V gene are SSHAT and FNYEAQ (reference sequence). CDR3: CASSPGGASEKLFF. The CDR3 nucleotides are TGTGCTAGCAGCCCAGGGGGCGCAAGTGAAAAACTGTTTTTT.

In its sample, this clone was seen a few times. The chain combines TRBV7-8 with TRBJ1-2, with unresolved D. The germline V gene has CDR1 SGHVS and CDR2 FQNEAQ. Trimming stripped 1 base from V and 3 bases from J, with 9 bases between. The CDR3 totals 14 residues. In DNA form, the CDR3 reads TGTGCCAGCAGCTTAGGGTACACTTACTATGGCTACACCTTC. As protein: CASSLGYTYYGYTF.

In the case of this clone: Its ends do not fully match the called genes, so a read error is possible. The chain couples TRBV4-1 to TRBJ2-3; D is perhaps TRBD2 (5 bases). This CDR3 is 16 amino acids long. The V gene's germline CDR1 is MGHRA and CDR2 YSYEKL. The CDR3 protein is CASSPGSNSGTDTQYF. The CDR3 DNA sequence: TGTGCCAGCAGCCCGGGGAGTAATAGCGGCACAGATACGCAGTATTTT.

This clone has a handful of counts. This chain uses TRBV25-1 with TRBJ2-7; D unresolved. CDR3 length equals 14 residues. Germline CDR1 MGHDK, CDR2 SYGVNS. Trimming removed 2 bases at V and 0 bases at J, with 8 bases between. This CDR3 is CASSETGRSYEQYF. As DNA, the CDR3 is TGTGCCAGCAGTGAAACCGGTCGCTCCTACGAGCAGTACTTC.

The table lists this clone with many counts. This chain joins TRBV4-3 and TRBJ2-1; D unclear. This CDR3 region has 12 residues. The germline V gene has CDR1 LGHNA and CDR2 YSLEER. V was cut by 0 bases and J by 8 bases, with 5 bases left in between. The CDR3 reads CASSQDRYEQFF. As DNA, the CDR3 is TGCGCCAGCAGCCAAGACCGGTATGAGCAGTTCTTC.

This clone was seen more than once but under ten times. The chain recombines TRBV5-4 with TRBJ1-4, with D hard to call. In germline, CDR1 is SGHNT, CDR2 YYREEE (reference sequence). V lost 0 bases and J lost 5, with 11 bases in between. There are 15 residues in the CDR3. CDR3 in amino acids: CASSLDGHTNEKLFF. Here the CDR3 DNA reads TGTGCCAGCAGCTTGGATGGCCACACGAATGAAAAACTGTTTTTT.

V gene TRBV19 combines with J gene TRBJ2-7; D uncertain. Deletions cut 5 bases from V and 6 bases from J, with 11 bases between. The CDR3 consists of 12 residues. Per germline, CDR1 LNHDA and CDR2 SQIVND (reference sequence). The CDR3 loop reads CASSSSPTEQYF. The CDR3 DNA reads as TGTGCCAGTAGTTCCAGCCCGACCGAGCAGTACTTC.

The CDR3 DNA follows: TGTGCCAGCAGAACTAGCGAGCAAGAGACCCAGTACTTC. This codes for CASRTSEQETQYF. The chain is built from TRBV2 and TRBJ2-5, with 7 positions matching TRBD2. Looked up from germline, CDR1 is SNHLY and CDR2 is FYNNEI. The length of the CDR3 is 13 residues. The ends lost 6 bases at V and 2 bases at J; junction bases unmatched: 3. Full variable domain (outside the CDR3, taken from reference TRBV2 and TRBJ2-5): EPEVTQTPSHQVTQMGQEVILRCVPISNHLYFYWYRQILGQKVEFLVSFYNNEISEKSEIFDDQFSVERPDGSNFTLKIRSTKLEDSAMYFCASRTSEQETQYFGPGTRLLVL.

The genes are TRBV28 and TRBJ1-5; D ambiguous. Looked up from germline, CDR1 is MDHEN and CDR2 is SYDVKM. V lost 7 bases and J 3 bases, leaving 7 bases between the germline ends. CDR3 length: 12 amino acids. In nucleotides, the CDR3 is TGTGCCAGCAACCAGAACAATCAGCCCCAGCATTTT. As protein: CASNQNNQPQHF.

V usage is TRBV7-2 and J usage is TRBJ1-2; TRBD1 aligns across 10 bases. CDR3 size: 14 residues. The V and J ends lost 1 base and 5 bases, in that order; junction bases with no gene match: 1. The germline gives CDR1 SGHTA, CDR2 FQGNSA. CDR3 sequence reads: CASSLEGQGYGYTF. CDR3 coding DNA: TGTGCCAGCAGCTTAGAGGGACAGGGGTATGGCTACACCTTC.

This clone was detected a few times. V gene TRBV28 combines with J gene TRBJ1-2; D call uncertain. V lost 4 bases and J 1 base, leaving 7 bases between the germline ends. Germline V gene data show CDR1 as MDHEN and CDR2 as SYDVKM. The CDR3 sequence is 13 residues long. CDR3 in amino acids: CASSSTVNYGYTF. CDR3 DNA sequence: TGTGCCAGCAGTTCTACAGTTAACTATGGCTACACCTTC.

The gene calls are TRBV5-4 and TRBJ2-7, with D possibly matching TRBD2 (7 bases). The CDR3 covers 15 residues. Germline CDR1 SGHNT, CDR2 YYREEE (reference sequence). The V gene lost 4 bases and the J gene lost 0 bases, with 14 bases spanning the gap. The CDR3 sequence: CASSRGGGDSYEQYF. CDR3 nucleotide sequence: TGTGCCAGCAGCCGAGGGGGGGGTGACTCCTACGAGCAGTACTTC.